The 18 T cell receptor beta chains listed next were all sequenced from one sample in a study of CD8 T cells in Susac syndrome. With random hexamers, reverse transcription was performed on about 0.45 to 1 ug of RNA. TCRdb re-called the immunoSEQ multiplex PCR reads through MiXCR, storing one row per CDR3 protein. Altogether under 300,000 distinct CDR3 sequences are present, 90% to 96% being singletons, with the ten largest covering 0.08% to 0.11%. Sequenced sample: CD4+ T cells from PBMCs. The origin of the receptors is a human donor with Susac syndrome.

The chain carries TRBV5-1 and TRBJ1-2, with D maybe TRBD1 (5 bases). Germline assignment: CDR1 SGHRS and CDR2 YFSETQ. Trimming stripped 0 bases from V and 5 bases from J, with 14 bases between. This CDR3 has 15 amino acids. The CDR3 DNA sequence: TGCGCCAGCAGCTTGGGGGTCCCGACAGAATATGGCTACACCTTC. This encodes CASSLGVPTEYGYTF.

The chain has TRBV30 and TRBJ2-5; 7 bases are a match to TRBD1. V was pared by 0 bases and J by 1 base, with 5 bases of the junction left unmatched. The CDR3 length is 15 residues. Germline CDR1 is GTSNPN and CDR2 is SVGIG (reference sequence). For the CDR3, the DNA is TGTGCCTGGAGTGTACGGGACAGAGTCCAAGAGACCCAGTACTTC. Translation gives CAWSVRDRVQETQYF.

The chain uses TRBV20-1 and TRBJ2-5, with D maybe TRBD2 (6 bases). Trimming stripped 3 bases from V and 2 bases from J, with 10 bases between. The CDR3 is 13 residues long. Germline V gives CDR1 DFQATT, CDR2 SNEGSKA (reference sequence). Here the CDR3 DNA reads TGCAGTGCTAGGCACGGGGGACAAGAGACCCAGTACTTC. Encoded protein: CSARHGGQETQYF.

This sequence joins TRBV2 and TRBJ2-1; 7 bases match TRBD2. This CDR3 has 14 residues. With 6 bases clipped from V and 4 bases from J, the junction kept 6 bases outside the gene matches. Germline V gene data show CDR1 as SNHLY and CDR2 as FYNNEI. DNA of the CDR3: TGTGCCAGCAGAGCGGGACCGGCGTACAATGAGCAGTTCTTC. Residues: CASRAGPAYNEQFF.

This chain links TRBV27 with TRBJ1-1; 9 bases are shared with TRBD1. This CDR3 has 14 amino acids. Germline V gives CDR1 MNHEY, CDR2 SMNVEV (reference sequence). After removal of 7 bases from V and 1 base from J, the junction contained 4 bases not matched to a gene. This chain's CDR3 is CASTLTGGNTEAFF. Here the CDR3 DNA reads TGTGCCAGCACCTTGACAGGGGGGAACACTGAAGCTTTCTTT.

This sequence joins TRBV24-1 and TRBJ1-2, with D unresolved. The germline V gene encodes CDR1 KGHDR and CDR2 SFDVKD. The CDR3 spans 12 residues. The ends were cut back, 0 bases at V and 13 bases at J, with 11 bases in the middle. CDR3 in DNA: TGTGCCACCAGTGATTTGCACAATCACCCCACCTTC. Translating gives CATSDLHNHPTF.

V is TRBV12-3 or TRBV12-4 and J is TRBJ2-7; 7 bases align to TRBD1. Losses at the gene ends were 8 bases for V and 6 bases for J; bases not matched to a gene: 10. There are 13 residues in the CDR3. The CDR3 DNA is TGTGCCAGCTCCTCGACAGGGAAGGGCGAGCAGTACTTC. It encodes CASSSTGKGEQYF.

The rearrangement uses TRBV14 and TRBJ1-5, with TRBD1 matching over 8 bases. CDR1 and CDR2 (germline): SGHDN, FVKESK. This CDR3 spans 16 amino acids. V lost 3 bases, J lost 2 bases, and 6 bases stayed unmatched. The CDR3 DNA reads as TGTGCCAGCAGCCAGCGCGTACAGGGGGGCAATCAGCCCCAGCATTTT. Amino acid sequence: CASSQRVQGGNQPQHF.

This chain links TRBV28 with TRBJ1-2; 11 bases are shared with TRBD1. The CDR3 length is 15 residues. The J segment lost 4 bases and the V segment lost 3 bases, leaving 4 bases of the junction unmatched. The germline gives CDR1 MDHEN, CDR2 SYDVKM. CDR3 loop: CASSLGGTGGYGYTF. The CDR3 region has the DNA TGTGCCAGCAGTTTGGGCGGGACAGGGGGCTATGGCTACACCTTC.

V is TRBV9 and J is TRBJ2-7; no firm D call. Germline values: CDR1 SGDLS, CDR2 YYNGEE. The CDR3 totals 15 residues. With 0 bases removed from V and 3 bases from J, the gap between germline ends came to 13 bases. The CDR3 here is CASSVGHSRNYEQYF. The DNA of the CDR3 is TGTGCCAGCAGCGTAGGTCATTCCCGTAACTACGAGCAGTACTTC.

V is TRBV7-3 and J is TRBJ2-7; 12 bases are a match to TRBD2. With 4 bases clipped from V and 7 bases from J, the junction kept 8 bases outside the gene matches. Per the germline V gene, CDR1 is SGHTA and CDR2 is FQGTGA. CDR3 size: 15 residues. CDR3 sequence reads: CASSSVASGREEQYF. The CDR3 DNA sequence: TGTGCCAGCAGCTCGGTGGCTAGCGGGAGGGAAGAGCAGTACTTC.

This rearrangement joins TRBV20-1 to TRBJ1-2; D is uncertain. V was trimmed by 3 bases and J by 6 bases, leaving 11 bases between them. The CDR3 is 12 amino acids. Germline V gene sequence: CDR1 DFQATT, CDR2 SNEGSKA (reference sequence). The CDR3 loop reads CSASPLVHGYTF. CDR3 coding DNA: TGCAGTGCTAGTCCCCTCGTTCATGGCTACACCTTC.

The chain employs TRBV20-1 and TRBJ2-7; 7 nucleotides match TRBD2. V gave up 2 bases and J gave up 0 bases; unmatched junction bases: 1. Germline-derived CDR1 and CDR2 are DFQATT and SNEGSKA (reference sequence). This CDR3 is 13 amino acids long. The DNA for the CDR3 is TGCAGTGCTAGAAGGACTAGCTCCTACGAGCAGTACTTC. The encoded protein is CSARRTSSYEQYF.

J is TRBJ1-5 and V is TRBV28, with D possibly being TRBD1 (5 bases). Germline lookup yields CDR1 MDHEN and CDR2 SYDVKM. This CDR3 is 13 amino acids long. V was pared by 5 bases and J by 7 bases, with 12 bases between. The CDR3 region is CASSTAGPQPQHF. CDR3 nucleotides: TGTGCCAGCAGTACCGCGGGACCCCAGCCCCAGCATTTT.

The rearrangement links TRBV9 to TRBJ2-3; D ambiguous. V lost 0 bases to trimming and J lost 3 bases, with 14 bases between them. Germline lookup yields CDR1 SGDLS and CDR2 YYNGEE. The CDR3 consists of 16 residues. The CDR3 DNA reads TGTGCCAGCAGCGTAGTACCAGGCGATGGGACAGATACGCAGTATTTT. It codes for CASSVVPGDGTDTQYF.

This chain joins TRBV11-2 and TRBJ1-1, with 10 bases that match TRBD1. The CDR3 has 16 amino acids. Germline lookup yields CDR1 SGHAT and CDR2 FQNNGV. The V and J ends lost 4 bases and 4 bases, in that order; junction bases with no gene match: 9. The CDR3 spells CASSSTRDRGGTEAFF. CDR3 nucleotide sequence: TGTGCCAGCAGCTCAACCCGGGACAGGGGTGGCACTGAAGCTTTCTTT.

This clonotype has a single count. V gene TRBV3-1 combines with J gene TRBJ2-5; TRBD2 matches 10 bases. This CDR3 spans 14 amino acids. Per the germline V gene, CDR1 is LGHDT and CDR2 is YNNKEL (reference sequence). V was clipped by 3 bases and J by 4 bases; unmatched bases: 2. This CDR3 is CASSHSSGRETQYF. DNA for the CDR3: TGTGCCAGCAGCCACTCTAGCGGGAGAGAGACCCAGTACTTC.

The genes are TRBV15 and TRBJ2-7; no firm D call. V was shortened by 0 bases and J by 2 bases, with 5 bases between the two germline ends. Per the germline V gene, CDR1 is LNHNV and CDR2 is YYDKDF (reference sequence). There are 13 residues in the CDR3. CDR3 in DNA: TGTGCCACCAGCAGAGATCATGCCTACGAGCAGTACTTC. Its translation is CATSRDHAYEQYF.